Detailed here is one TCR beta chain. There are 14 residues in the CDR3. Germline trimming cut 4 bases from V and 7 bases from J; bases unmatched to any gene: 7. Germline values: CDR1 SGHTA, CDR2 FQGNSA. Researchers ran the PCR with 60 Vbeta and 13 Jbeta primers. Only in-frame clones appear in the TCRdb table, and some are missing; sequencing was by immunoSEQ multiplex PCR. The sample has around 78,000 clones; roughly 64% are singletons. This record belongs to a study of cytomegalovirus exposure and HLA in healthy donors. Study in general: Unique TCR beta sequences numbering 95 million to 130 million came from some 200 million T cells in an earlier analysis.

The sequence came from a man under 40 in good health and CMV-seropositive. The chain recombines TRBV7-2 with TRBJ1-5, with 7 nucleotides matching TRBD1. The sequenced sample was PBMCs. CDR3 amino acids: CASSSQTGRQPQHF. In nucleotides, the CDR3 is TGTGCCAGCAGCTCTCAGACAGGGAGGCAGCCCCAGCATTTT.